This T cell receptor beta chain was sequenced in a study of blood T cell repertoires in COVID-19. Study-level information: Acute and convalescent COVID-19 specimens originated in the United States, Italy and Spain. Sample material is recorded as cDNA or gDNA derived from T cells, B-cell-depleted T cells, or PBMCs.

Original analysis: Counts of nucleated cells, estimated from reference gene primer amplification, were obtained. Profiling relied on immunoSEQ multiplex PCR, and the TCRdb table lists in-frame clones only, not all of them. That table supplies the V and J calls and clone size; D and trimming were determined from the DNA. The table lists about 300,000 clones, around four fifths of them singletons. The CDR3 is made up of 14 amino acids. In germline, CDR1 is SEHNR, CDR2 FQNEAQ (reference sequence). The ends lost 2 bases at V and 1 base at J; junction bases unmatched: 2. Source material: peripheral blood. The chain couples TRBV7-9 to TRBJ2-7; the match to TRBD1 covers 7 bases. The origin of this receptor is a woman aged 50 to 60 who had recovered from COVID-19. DNA of the CDR3: TGTGCCAGCAGCTTATCGGGACAGTCCTACGAGCAGTACTTC. Translated, it gives CASSLSGQSYEQYF.